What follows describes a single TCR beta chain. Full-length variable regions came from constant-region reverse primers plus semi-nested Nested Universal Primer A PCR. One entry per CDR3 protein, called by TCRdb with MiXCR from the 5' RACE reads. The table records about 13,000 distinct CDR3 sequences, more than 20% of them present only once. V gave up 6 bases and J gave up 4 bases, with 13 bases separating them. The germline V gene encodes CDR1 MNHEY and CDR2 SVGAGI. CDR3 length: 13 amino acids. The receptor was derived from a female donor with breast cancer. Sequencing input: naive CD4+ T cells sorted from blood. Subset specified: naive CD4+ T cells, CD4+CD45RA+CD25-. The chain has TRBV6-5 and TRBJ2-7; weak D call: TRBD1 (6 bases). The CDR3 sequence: CASRRRQGYEQYF. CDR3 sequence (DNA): TGTGCCAGCAGACGGCGGCAGGGGTACGAGCAGTACTTC.